This T cell receptor (beta chain) derives from a study of blood T cell repertoires in COVID-19. Study in general: The samples span acute and convalescent COVID-19 from the United States, Italy and Spain.

Between the trimmed V and J ends, which lost 5 bases and 4 bases, there was a span of 14 bases. CDR3 length: 14 amino acids. Germline V gene lookup returns CDR1 SNHLY and CDR2 FYNNEI. Cohort allocation depended upon clinical history that participants reported. This table comes from immunoSEQ multiplex PCR, and its TCRdb copy is limited to in-frame clones, with some not included. Of roughly 220,000 clones listed, 80% were seen once; the top ten hold 3.5% to 4.5%. This TCR derives from a man younger than 40 with acute COVID-19. The material sequenced was PBMCs or T cells enriched from blood (not recorded which). This chain uses TRBV2 with TRBJ1-2; perhaps TRBD1 as D (5 bases). The CDR3 DNA is TGTGCCAGCAGTCTTTCAGGGTTGCGCTATGGCTACACCTTC. It is translated as CASSLSGLRYGYTF.